A selection of T cell receptor beta chains follows, all from one sample in a study of vaccination and CD4 T cells after COVID-19. TCRdb itself ran the PCR reads through MiXCR, one entry per CDR3 protein. The data show 9,500 to 11,000 distinct CDR3 sequences, 30% seen once. Their antigen targets remain unknown. The source material was CD4+ T cells from blood, cultured in vitro, sampled after SARS-CoV-2 vaccination. These receptors were taken from a human donor who had recovered from COVID-19. The CDR3 runs from the conserved cysteine through the conserved F or W. D genes are given only for firm matches. Expanded clones are given a class, and other clones once, few, many or no size at all.

abundance	j_gene	v_gene	d_gene	CDR3aa	CDR3nt
medium-sized	TRBJ1-1	TRBV7-2	NA	CASSLYGTEAFF	TGTGCCAGCAGCTTATACGGCACTGAAGCTTTCTTT
few	TRBJ1-1	TRBV20-1	NA	CSASDRLMNTEAFF	TGCAGTGCTAGTGACAGGTTAATGAACACTGAAGCTTTCTTT
NA	TRBJ1-2	TRBV19	TRBD1	CASSRRGQNYGYTF	TGTGCCAGTAGCAGGAGGGGGCAAAACTATGGCTACACCTTC
few	TRBJ2-7	TRBV6-1	NA	CASRRNVGVYEQYF	TGTGCCAGCAGGAGGAACGTGGGGGTTTACGAGCAGTACTTC
NA	TRBJ2-3	TRBV20-1	TRBD2	CSARDRGGVTDTQYF	TGCAGTGCTAGAGACCGGGGGGGCGTGACAGATACGCAGTATTTT
few	TRBJ2-7	TRBV6-1	NA	CASSRHRGEQYF	TGTGCCAGCAGTCGGCATAGGGGGGAGCAGTACTTC
NA	TRBJ1-2	TRBV6-4	NA	CTRLDSNYGYTF	TGTACCAGACTGGACAGCAACTATGGCTACACCTTC
NA	TRBJ1-1	TRBV11-2	NA	CASSPQQGFLGTEAFF	TGTGCCAGCAGCCCACAACAGGGATTTTTGGGGACTGAAGCTTTCTTT
few	TRBJ1-2	TRBV19	TRBD1	CASSNRGHGSLSGYTF	TGTGCCAGTAGTAACAGGGGGCATGGTTCCTTGTCTGGCTACACCTTC
few	TRBJ2-3	TRBV24-1	TRBD1	CATSQGAEDTQYF	TGTGCCACCTCACAGGGGGCGGAAGATACGCAGTATTTT
NA	TRBJ1-2	TRBV4-2	NA	CASSQAGTENYGYTF	TGTGCCAGCAGCCAAGCCGGGACGGAGAACTATGGCTACACCTTC
few	TRBJ2-3	TRBV10-3	NA	CAISEEQGDTQYF	TGTGCCATCAGTGAGGAACAGGGTGATACGCAGTATTTT
NA	TRBJ2-2	TRBV28	TRBD1	CASSNYRGPAGELFF	TGTGCCAGCAGCAACTACAGGGGGCCGGCCGGGGAGCTGTTTTTT
few	TRBJ2-7	TRBV27	NA	CASSWRASYEQYF	TGTGCCAGCAGCTGGAGGGCATCCTACGAGCAGTACTTC
few	TRBJ1-6	TRBV28	NA	CASSLSGSPLHF	TGTGCCAGCAGTTTATCGGGTTCACCCCTCCACTTT
NA	TRBJ2-7	TRBV28	TRBD1	CASSQTGVPYEQYF	TGTGCCAGCAGTCAAACAGGGGTACCCTACGAGCAGTACTTC
NA	TRBJ1-1	TRBV7-2	NA	CASSLGSGSGLAAFF	TGTGCCAGCAGCTTAGGGTCTGGTTCGGGCCTAGCGGCTTTCTTT
NA	TRBJ2-3	TRBV27	NA	CASSLARGSADTQYF	TGTGCCAGCAGTTTAGCAAGGGGGAGCGCAGATACGCAGTATTTT
few	TRBJ1-5	TRBV7-9	TRBD1	CASSLGQGSQPQHF	TGTGCCAGCAGCTTGGGACAGGGGTCTCAGCCCCAGCATTTT
NA	TRBJ2-1	TRBV20-1	NA	CSAQTYLGQGSQFF	TGCAGTGCCCAGACCTATTTGGGTCAGGGATCGCAGTTCTTC
NA	TRBJ2-7	TRBV6-1	TRBD1	CASSSTGYEQYF	TGTGCCAGCAGCTCGACAGGGTATGAGCAGTACTTC
NA	TRBJ2-3	TRBV12-3/TRBV12-4	TRBD2	CASSLSTSGTDTQYF	TGTGCCAGCAGTCTTAGCACTAGCGGCACAGATACGCAGTATTTT
large	TRBJ1-2	TRBV4-3	TRBD1	CASGYTDRGRNGYTF	TGCGCCAGCGGATATACGGACAGGGGGCGGAATGGCTACACCTTC
few	TRBJ2-1	TRBV9	TRBD2	CASSSRSGNNNEQFF	TGTGCCAGCAGCAGTAGAAGCGGGAATAACAATGAGCAGTTCTTC
few	TRBJ2-3	TRBV7-2	TRBD2	CASSFSGSIADTQYF	TGTGCCAGCAGCTTTAGCGGGAGTATCGCAGATACGCAGTATTTT
NA	TRBJ2-7	TRBV6-5	NA	CASSYSLGEQYF	TGTGCCAGCAGTTACTCACTAGGCGAGCAGTACTTC
few	TRBJ2-3	TRBV7-2	NA	CASSLRGGTPSYVTIDTQYF	TGTGCCAGCAGCTTAAGAGGAGGTACTCCCAGTTATGTCACAATCGATACGCAGTATTTT
few	TRBJ1-2	TRBV7-8	NA	CASSPRVRGYTF	TGTGCCAGCAGCCCCAGAGTTCGTGGCTACACCTTC
NA	TRBJ2-1	TRBV7-3	TRBD1	CASSPDRGYYSYNEQFF	TGTGCCAGCAGCCCCGACAGGGGCTACTATTCCTACAATGAGCAGTTCTTC
NA	TRBJ2-7	TRBV7-6	NA	CASSLAKGDEQYF	TGTGCCAGCAGCTTAGCGAAGGGGGACGAGCAGTACTTC
NA	TRBJ2-3	TRBV6-1	NA	CASSRRDSSSDTQYF	TGTGCCAGCAGTCGCCGGGACTCATCTTCCGATACGCAGTATTTT
medium-sized	TRBJ1-1	TRBV4-2	NA	CASSKEYRRPVMAFF	TGTGCCAGCAGCAAGGAGTACAGGCGGCCGGTTATGGCTTTCTTT
few	TRBJ2-7	TRBV21-1	NA	CASSRQDSSYEQYF	TGCGCCAGCAGCCGTCAGGACTCTTCCTACGAGCAGTACTTC
NA	TRBJ2-4	TRBV20-1	NA	CSASPQLIQYF	TGCAGTGCTAGCCCACAGCTGATTCAGTACTTC
NA	TRBJ1-1	TRBV7-2	NA	CASSLVGWNTEAFF	TGTGCCAGCAGCTTAGTCGGTTGGAACACTGAAGCTTTCTTT
few	TRBJ2-1	TRBV6-1	TRBD1	CASSSLGQGVNEQFF	TGTGCCAGCAGCTCGTTGGGACAGGGGGTGAATGAGCAGTTCTTC
NA	TRBJ1-5	TRBV28	TRBD1	CASSFRGGQGF	TGTGCCAGCAGTTTTCGGGGGGGACAGGGCTTT
NA	TRBJ2-7	TRBV7-2	TRBD2	CASSLLQLAGDEQYF	TGTGCCAGCAGCTTACTCCAACTAGCGGGTGACGAGCAGTACTTC
few	TRBJ1-5	TRBV2	NA	CASSEDRLSNQPQHF	TGTGCCAGCAGCGAGGACCGGCTTAGCAATCAGCCCCAGCATTTT
NA	TRBJ2-7	TRBV12-3/TRBV12-4	NA	CASSSSSGGSYEQYF	TGTGCCAGCAGTTCAAGCAGTGGCGGCAGCTACGAGCAGTACTTC
NA	TRBJ1-1	TRBV27	TRBD1	CASTRGLNTEAFF	TGTGCCAGCACCAGGGGGCTGAACACTGAAGCTTTCTTT
NA	TRBJ2-5	TRBV7-8	NA	CASSPQAAARRETQYF	TGTGCCAGCAGCCCTCAAGCGGCGGCCCGGAGAGAGACCCAGTACTTC
few	TRBJ1-2	TRBV15	NA	CATSRDLGSPNYGYTF	TGTGCCACCAGCAGAGATCTCGGGAGTCCGAACTATGGCTACACCTTC
NA	TRBJ2-5	TRBV7-3	NA	CASSPQGRETQYF	TGTGCCAGCAGCCCCCAGGGTCGGGAGACCCAGTACTTC
NA	TRBJ2-7	TRBV7-8	TRBD2	CASSGYSGRRYEQYF	TGTGCCAGCAGCGGCTATAGCGGGAGGAGATACGAGCAGTACTTC
NA	TRBJ1-1	TRBV12-3/TRBV12-4	TRBD1	CASSSPGTGMNTEAFF	TGTGCCAGCAGCTCACCCGGGACAGGGATGAACACTGAAGCTTTCTTT